This T cell receptor beta chain was captured in a study of blood T cell repertoires in COVID-19. Overall study context: Italy, Spain and the United States were the sources of the convalescent and acute COVID-19 samples. The cDNA or gDNA used as material had been derived from T cells, B-cell-depleted T cells, or PBMCs.

This clone turned up a few times. Original processing notes: For nucleated cells, counts were estimated from reference gene primer amplification. Clones were sequenced by immunoSEQ multiplex PCR, and TCRdb holds only the in-frame ones, with some missing. The V and J calls and clone size are taken from that table; D and trimming were inferred from the DNA. The table lists 95,000 to 150,000 clones, over 65% of them singletons. The V gene lost 2 bases and the J gene lost 5 bases, with 17 bases spanning the gap. The CDR3 covers 16 residues. Per germline, CDR1 SGHAT and CDR2 FQNNGV. This sequence originates from a woman aged 70-85 years with acute or convalescent COVID-19. The sequenced sample was peripheral blood. The chain uses TRBV11-2 and TRBJ2-3, with D possibly TRBD1 on 6 matching bases. The CDR3 sequence is CASSLRMGAWGDTQYF. CDR3 bases: TGTGCCAGCAGCTTAAGGATGGGGGCCTGGGGAGATACGCAGTATTTT.